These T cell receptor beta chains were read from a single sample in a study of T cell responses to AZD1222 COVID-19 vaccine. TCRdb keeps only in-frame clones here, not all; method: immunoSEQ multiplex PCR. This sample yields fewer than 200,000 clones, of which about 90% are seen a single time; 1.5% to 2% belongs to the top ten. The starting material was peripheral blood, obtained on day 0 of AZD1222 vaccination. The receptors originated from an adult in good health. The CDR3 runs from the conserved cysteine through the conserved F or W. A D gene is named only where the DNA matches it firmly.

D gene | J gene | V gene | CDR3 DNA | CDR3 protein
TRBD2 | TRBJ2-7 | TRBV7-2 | TGTGCCAGCGGGGCGGGAGTCGAGCAGTACTTC | CASGAGVEQYF
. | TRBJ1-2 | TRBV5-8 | TGTGCCAGCAGCCCAGGGACTAGGGGCTACACCTTC | CASSPGTRGYTF
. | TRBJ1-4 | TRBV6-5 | TGTGCCAGCAGTTACTCCGGGAAAGCGGATGAAAAACTGTTTTTT | CASSYSGKADEKLFF
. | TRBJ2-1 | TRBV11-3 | TGTGCCAGCAGCTTAGACGGGACTTCAACCTACAATGAGCAGTTCTTC | CASSLDGTSTYNEQFF
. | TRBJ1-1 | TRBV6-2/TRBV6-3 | TGTGCCAGCAGTTACTCTGAAGTGAACACTGAAGCTTTCTTT | CASSYSEVNTEAFF
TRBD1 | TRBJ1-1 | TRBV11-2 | TGTGCCAGCAGCTTAGACCCGACAGGGCTGAACACTGAAGCTTTCTTT | CASSLDPTGLNTEAFF
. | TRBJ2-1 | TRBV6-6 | TGTGCCAGCAGCAAGGACCAAAGGACCTACAATGAGCAGTTCTTC | CASSKDQRTYNEQFF
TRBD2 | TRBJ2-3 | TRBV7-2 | TGTGCCAGCAGCGGAACCGGGACTAGCGGGTCAGATACGCAGTATTTT | CASSGTGTSGSDTQYF
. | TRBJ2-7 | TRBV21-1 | TGTGCCAGCCGAATGCTCTACGAGCAGTACTTC | CASRMLYEQYF
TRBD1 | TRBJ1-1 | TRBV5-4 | TGTGCCAGCACCCAGGGGGCAGGGAGAAACACTGAAGCTTTCTTT | CASTQGAGRNTEAFF
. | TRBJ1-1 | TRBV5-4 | TGTGCCAGCAGCTTGGCCCTCGGGGGGGCCACTGAAGCTTTCTTT | CASSLALGGATEAFF